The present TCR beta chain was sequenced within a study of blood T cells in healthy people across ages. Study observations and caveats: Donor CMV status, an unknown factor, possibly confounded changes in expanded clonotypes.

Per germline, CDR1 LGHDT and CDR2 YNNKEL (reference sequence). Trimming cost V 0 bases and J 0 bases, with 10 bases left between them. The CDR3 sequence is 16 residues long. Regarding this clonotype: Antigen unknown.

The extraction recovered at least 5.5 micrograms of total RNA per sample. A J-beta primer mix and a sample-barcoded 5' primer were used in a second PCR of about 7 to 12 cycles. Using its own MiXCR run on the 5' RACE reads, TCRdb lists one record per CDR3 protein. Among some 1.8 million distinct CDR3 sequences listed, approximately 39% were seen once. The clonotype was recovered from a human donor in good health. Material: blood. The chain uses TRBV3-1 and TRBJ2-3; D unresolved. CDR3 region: CASSQEVYTSTDTQYF. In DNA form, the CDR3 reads TGTGCCAGCAGCCAAGAGGTGTATACTAGCACAGATACGCAGTATTTT.